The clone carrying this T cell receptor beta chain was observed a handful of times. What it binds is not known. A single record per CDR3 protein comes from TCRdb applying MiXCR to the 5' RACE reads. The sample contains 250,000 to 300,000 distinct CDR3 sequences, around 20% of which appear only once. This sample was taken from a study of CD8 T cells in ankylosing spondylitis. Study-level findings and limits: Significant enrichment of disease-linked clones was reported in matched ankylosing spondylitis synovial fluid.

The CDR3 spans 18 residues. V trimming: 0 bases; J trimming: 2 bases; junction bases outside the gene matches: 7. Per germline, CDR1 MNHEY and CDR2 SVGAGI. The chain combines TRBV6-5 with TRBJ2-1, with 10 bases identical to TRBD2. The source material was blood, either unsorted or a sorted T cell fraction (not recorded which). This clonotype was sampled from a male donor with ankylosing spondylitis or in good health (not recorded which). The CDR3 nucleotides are TGTGCCAGCAGTTACTCGATCCCCAGCGGGGGGGCCTACAATGAGCAGTTCTTC. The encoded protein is CASSYSIPSGGAYNEQFF.